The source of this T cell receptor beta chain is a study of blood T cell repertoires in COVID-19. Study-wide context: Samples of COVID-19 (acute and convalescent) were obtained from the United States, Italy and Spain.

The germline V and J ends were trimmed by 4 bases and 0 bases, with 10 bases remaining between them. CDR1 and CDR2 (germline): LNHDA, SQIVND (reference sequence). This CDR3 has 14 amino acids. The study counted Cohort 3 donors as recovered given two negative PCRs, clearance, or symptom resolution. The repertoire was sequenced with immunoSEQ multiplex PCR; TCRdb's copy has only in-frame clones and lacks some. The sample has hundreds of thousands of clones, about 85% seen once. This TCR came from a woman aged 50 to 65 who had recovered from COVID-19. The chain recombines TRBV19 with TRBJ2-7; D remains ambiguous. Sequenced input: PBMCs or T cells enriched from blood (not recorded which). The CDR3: CASSSSPSSYEQYF. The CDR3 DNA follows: TGTGCCAGTAGTAGTTCACCCAGCTCCTACGAGCAGTACTTC.